This T cell receptor beta chain was sequenced in a study of blood T cell repertoires in COVID-19. On the study more broadly: Collection of acute and convalescent COVID-19 samples took place in the United States, Italy and Spain. T cells, B-cell-depleted T cells, or PBMCs provided the cDNA or gDNA that served as material.

Assay: immunoSEQ multiplex PCR; the TCRdb copy retains only in-frame clones and omits some. The repertoire includes under 200,000 clones, 82% of them detected once, and 5.2% sits in the top ten. This clone was found once. Recruits, aged roughly 18 to 100 years, lived in 24 US areas. V trimming: 4 bases; J trimming: 5 bases; junction bases outside the gene matches: 7. The CDR3 contains 15 residues. Germline CDR1 SGHTA, CDR2 FQGNSA. The origin of this receptor is a woman aged 60 to 75 with acute COVID-19. The genes are TRBV7-2 and TRBJ2-3, with 9 positions matching TRBD2. Sequencing input: PBMCs or T cells enriched from blood (not recorded which). The CDR3 bases are TGTGCCAGCAGCTCCGCGGGGGGGCGTGGAGATACGCAGTATTTT. This sequence encodes CASSSAGGRGDTQYF.